This T cell receptor (beta chain) is drawn from a study of Ad26.COV2.S vaccination and SARS-CoV-2 variants. Across the whole study: Administration of Ad26.COV2.S was intramuscular, either once or twice 56 days apart.

The treatment is: roughly 18 received Ad26.COV2.S at low or high dose, single or two shots; about 5 received placebo; per-sample allocation not given. Sampling took place 63 days after the first vaccine or placebo injection. The individual, an adult aged 18-55 years, was a donor in Boston. A note on this clone: Antigen: not known.

The CDR3 loop spans 16 amino acids. Germline V gene sequence: CDR1 MNHEY, CDR2 SVGEGT. V lost 0 bases and J 0 bases, leaving 8 bases between the germline ends. Sequencing was performed with immunoSEQ multiplex PCR; in TCRdb, only in-frame clones are kept and a portion is missing. This sample has about 320,000 clones; roughly 84% occur once, and the top ten carry around 2%. General study results and limits: Total responses of T cells may have been underestimated by the analyses of TCR breadth and depth.

Here the sequenced sample was peripheral blood, taken in a trial of Ad26.COV2.S vaccine versus placebo. This sequence joins TRBV6-2 or TRBV6-3 and TRBJ2-2; D assignment may be TRBD1 or TRBD2 (5 bases each). This receptor was obtained from a person aged 18-60 years who received the Ad26.COV2.S COVID-19 vaccine or a placebo. The CDR3 loop is CASSYSGRTNTGELFF. In nucleotides, the CDR3 is TGTGCCAGCAGTTACTCGGGACGGACGAACACCGGGGAGCTGTTTTTT.